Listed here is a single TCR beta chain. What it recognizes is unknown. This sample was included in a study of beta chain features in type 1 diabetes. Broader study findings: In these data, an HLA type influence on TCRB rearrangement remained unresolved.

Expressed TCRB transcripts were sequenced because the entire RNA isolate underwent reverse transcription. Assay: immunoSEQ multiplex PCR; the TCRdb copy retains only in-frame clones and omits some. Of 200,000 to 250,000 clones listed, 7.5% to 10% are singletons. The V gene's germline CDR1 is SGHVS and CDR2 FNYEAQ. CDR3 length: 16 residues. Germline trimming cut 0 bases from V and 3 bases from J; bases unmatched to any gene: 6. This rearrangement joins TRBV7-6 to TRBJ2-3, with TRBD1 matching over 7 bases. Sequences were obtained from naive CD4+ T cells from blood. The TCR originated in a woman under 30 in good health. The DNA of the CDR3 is TGTGCCAGCAGCTTAGCTGGCAGGGGGAATACAGATACGCAGTATTTT. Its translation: CASSLAGRGNTDTQYF.